Each of the 2 T cell receptor beta chains below was sequenced from the same sample in a study of regulatory T cells in long-lasting Graves disease (dated by TCRdb to the early 2020s). Library construction relied on multiplex PCR. The instrument given in TCRdb is Illumina HiSeq 4000. iRepertoire HTBI primers and Arm-PCR amplification of CDR3 regions were used to construct TCR beta libraries. TCRdb passed the public sequencing reads through fastp at Q25 and MiXCR, retaining productive beta sequences. Records with the same CDR3 protein are collapsed into one entry carrying the most frequent genes and DNA. This sample gives 400,000 or so distinct CDR3 sequences in total; less than 25% of them show up just once. Jointly, the top ten make up about a fifth of the sample. This specimen's time point label, interpreted: persistent/refractory GD, antithyroid drugs over 5 years with positive TRAb. RNA was extracted from PBMCs in TRIzol for both TCR sequencing and RNA sequencing.

The sequencing here drew on peripheral blood mononuclear cells (PBMCs), taken when the disease was refractory, from a patient treated with antithyroid drugs. All receptors come from a female donor with Graves disease.

There are a few counts of this clonotype. The chain links TRBV20-1 to TRBJ1-1; D call uncertain. Between the trimmed V and J ends, which lost 6 bases and 0 bases, there was a span of 11 bases. There are 13 residues in the CDR3. From germline, CDR1 is DFQATT and CDR2 SNEGSKA (reference sequence). The CDR3, as DNA: TGCAGTGCCCTTTGGGGTATGAACACTGAAGCTTTCTTT. Protein: CSALWGMNTEAFF.

This clonotype came up a few times. V usage is TRBV29-1 and J usage is TRBJ2-2; tentatively, D is TRBD2 (6 bases). Germline CDR1 reads SQVTM; CDR2 reads ANQGSEA. The CDR3 loop spans 13 amino acids. V dropped 5 bases and J dropped 7 bases, with 14 bases sitting between them. CDR3 bases: TGCAGCGTTAAGGCAGGGAGGTTCGGGGAGCTGTTTTTT. This sequence encodes CSVKAGRFGELFF.